The 32 T cell receptor beta chains below all came from one sample that was sequenced in a study of beta chain features in type 1 diabetes. Expressed TCRB transcripts were sequenced, since all the RNA that had been isolated was reverse transcribed. Only in-frame clones appear in the TCRdb table, and some are missing; sequencing was by immunoSEQ multiplex PCR. This sample carries approximately 150,000 clones, over 9.5% of them seen once, and the ten largest clones take roughly 1.4%. Material: naive CD4+ T cells from blood. The receptors here all came from a man between 18 and 35 years old in good health.

The J gene is TRBJ2-5, the V gene TRBV7-3, with D maybe TRBD1 (5 bases). CDR3 length: 14 amino acids. V lost 0 bases, J lost 5 bases, and 10 bases lay in between. Germline V gene sequence: CDR1 SGHTA, CDR2 FQGTGA. CDR3 sequence reads: CASSLTQGWETQYF. Written as DNA, the CDR3 is TGTGCCAGCAGCTTAACCCAGGGTTGGGAGACCCAGTACTTC.

The CDR3 region is CASAGGGGVTDTQYF. DNA for the CDR3: TGCGCCAGCGCCGGAGGAGGGGGGGTCACAGATACGCAGTATTTT. The gene calls are TRBV5-1 and TRBJ2-3; D possibly corresponds to TRBD2 (7 bases). This CDR3 region has 15 residues. Germline V gene lookup returns CDR1 SGHRS and CDR2 YFSETQ. Trimming shortened V by 7 bases and J by 2 bases, and 17 bases separated the two germline ends. Together with reference TRBV5-1 and TRBJ2-3, the CDR3 gives the full variable domain: KAGVTQTPRYLIKTRGQQVTLSCSPISGHRSVSWYQQTPGQGLQFLFEYFSETQRNKGNFPGRFSGRQFSNSRSEMNVSTLELGDSALYLCASAGGGGVTDTQYFGPGTRLTVL.

The table lists this clone with a few counts. The chain has TRBV6-6 and TRBJ2-5, with 11 nucleotides matching TRBD2. This CDR3 has 15 amino acids. Trimming removed 4 bases from V and 2 bases from J; junction bases left unmatched: 3. Germline lookup yields CDR1 MNHNY and CDR2 SVGAGI (reference sequence). The CDR3 region has the DNA TGTGCCAGCAGTTTAGCGGGGGGGCCTCAAGAGACCCAGTACTTC. Translation: CASSLAGGPQETQYF.

This clone has just a few counts. The chain joins TRBV19 to TRBJ2-7, with D unclear. The CDR3 runs 14 residues. In germline, CDR1 is LNHDA, CDR2 SQIVND (reference sequence). Trimming shortened V by 1 base and J by 6 bases, and 13 bases separated the two germline ends. As DNA, the CDR3 is TGTGCCAGTAGTATAGGCAGGTCAATCGGCGAGCAGTACTTC. Residues: CASSIGRSIGEQYF.

This chain connects TRBV29-1 to TRBJ2-5; possible D gene TRBD2, 6 bases. Germline V gene lookup returns CDR1 SQVTM and CDR2 ANQGSEA. The CDR3 length is 14 residues. CDR3 nucleotides: TGCAGGTACTCGCGGGGCGATTCACAAGAGACCCAGTACTTC. Amino acid sequence: CRYSRGDSQETQYF.

The genes are TRBV5-6 and TRBJ2-5; 9 bases match TRBD1. The DNA end is a closer match to TRBJ2-7, so the J assignment may be wrong. CDR1 and CDR2 from the germline V gene are SGHDT and YYEEEE. This CDR3 has 15 residues. The CDR3 reads CASSFRDRVLYEQYF. For the CDR3, the DNA is TGTGCCAGCAGCTTCCGGGACAGGGTCCTTTACGAGCAGTACTTC.

This rearrangement joins TRBV7-2 to TRBJ2-5; D might be TRBD1 (6 bases). Looked up from germline, CDR1 is SGHTA and CDR2 is FQGNSA. The V and J ends lost 3 bases and 4 bases respectively, with 9 bases between them. CDR3 size: 13 residues. The CDR3 protein is CASSFRQVETQYF. For the CDR3, the DNA is TGTGCCAGCAGCTTCAGACAGGTAGAGACCCAGTACTTC.

This clone was seen a few times. The V and J genes are TRBV27 and TRBJ2-7, with 7 bases fitting TRBD1. V lost 3 bases and J lost 2; bases outside the gene matches: 7. CDR3 length equals 15 residues. The germline gives CDR1 MNHEY, CDR2 SMNVEV (reference sequence). The CDR3 nucleotides are TGTGCCAGCAGTTTTGTGACAGGGAGTACCTACGAGCAGTACTTC. It translates to CASSFVTGSTYEQYF.

This rearrangement joins TRBV5-4 to TRBJ2-7; 7 bases are a match to TRBD1. Germline V lookup: CDR1 SGHNT, CDR2 YYREEE (reference sequence). V dropped 2 bases and J dropped 3; count of bases not matched to a gene: 5. The length of the CDR3 is 14 residues. CDR3 in amino acids: CASSLGQDNYEQYF. The CDR3 DNA follows: TGTGCCAGCAGCTTAGGACAGGACAACTACGAGCAGTACTTC.

This clone was detected only a few times. V gene TRBV5-1 combines with J gene TRBJ2-3, with D unclear. This CDR3 is built from 14 residues. V lost 0 bases to trimming and J lost 2 bases, with 7 bases between them. Per the germline V gene, CDR1 is SGHRS and CDR2 is YFSETQ. CDR3 loop: CASSLGLYTDTQYF. In DNA, the CDR3 is TGCGCCAGCAGCTTGGGACTTTACACAGATACGCAGTATTTT.

This clone occurred a few times. The chain is built from TRBV11-2 and TRBJ1-1; the D is unclear. Germline assignment: CDR1 SGHAT and CDR2 FQNNGV. This CDR3 comprises 13 residues. Trimming left V 5 bases short and J 0 bases short, with 7 bases between. CDR3 residues: CASSLAVNTEAFF. The CDR3 DNA reads as TGTGCCAGCAGCCTAGCGGTGAACACTGAAGCTTTCTTT.

Many counts were recorded for this clone. This rearrangement joins TRBV4-3 to TRBJ2-3, with 7 nucleotides matching TRBD2. The germline V gene encodes CDR1 LGHNA and CDR2 YSLEER. The CDR3 is 15 amino acids. The ends lost 1 base at V and 1 base at J; junction bases unmatched: 2. CDR3 protein: CASSQGAGGTDTQYF. The CDR3 DNA reads as TGCGCCAGCAGCCAAGGGGCGGGGGGCACAGATACGCAGTATTTT.

This chain uses TRBV7-6 with TRBJ2-3; D might be TRBD2 (7 bases). The length of the CDR3 is 14 residues. V lost 1 base and J lost 8, with 13 bases in between. Germline CDR1 SGHVS, CDR2 FNYEAQ. The CDR3 protein is CASSLEGGSGTQYF. Here the CDR3 DNA reads TGTGCCAGCAGCTTAGAGGGGGGGAGTGGTACGCAGTATTTT.

This clone was counted ten times or more. The rearrangement joins TRBV7-2 to TRBJ1-2; D unresolved. Germline loops: CDR1 SGHTA, CDR2 FQGNSA. This CDR3 comprises 11 residues. Between the trimmed V and J ends, which lost 4 bases and 7 bases, there was a span of 7 bases. The CDR3 loop is CASSYGGGYTF. The CDR3 DNA sequence: TGTGCCAGCAGCTACGGCGGTGGCTACACCTTC.

This clone showed up just a few times. J is TRBJ2-7 and V is TRBV28; 8 nucleotides match TRBD1. Germline V lookup: CDR1 MDHEN, CDR2 SYDVKM. The V segment lost 4 bases and the J segment 1 base; nucleotides outside the gene matches: 0. The CDR3 covers 13 residues. CDR3 amino acids: CASSWTGSYEQYF. The CDR3 DNA reads TGTGCCAGCAGTTGGACAGGGTCCTACGAGCAGTACTTC. The full variable domain, rest sourced from reference TRBV28 and TRBJ2-7, is DVKVTQSSRYLVKRTGEKVFLECVQDMDHENMFWYRQDPGLGLRLIYFSYDVKMKEKGDIPEGYSVSREKKERFSLILESASTNQTSMYLCASSWTGSYEQYFGPGTRLTVT.

The rearrangement uses TRBV7-9 and TRBJ2-3; D remains unclear. The CDR3 is 13 amino acids. Germline assignment: CDR1 SEHNR and CDR2 FQNEAQ (reference sequence). V lost 5 bases and J lost 0, with 6 bases in between. This CDR3 is CASSPYSTDTQYF. CDR3 sequence (DNA): TGTGCCAGCAGCCCCTATAGCACAGATACGCAGTATTTT.

This clone was seen at least ten times. The chain combines TRBV19 with TRBJ1-6; 10 bases are shared with TRBD1. The CDR3 is 15 amino acids. In germline, CDR1 is LNHDA, CDR2 SQIVND (reference sequence). Germline trimming cut 6 bases from V and 9 bases from J; bases unmatched to any gene: 8. The CDR3 sequence is CASRIRTGGVSPLHF. The CDR3 DNA is TGTGCCAGTAGGATCAGGACAGGGGGTGTTTCACCCCTCCACTTT.

The chain employs TRBV5-4 and TRBJ2-1, with a tentative D call TRBD2 (7 bases). Trimming stripped 2 bases from V and 5 bases from J, with 17 bases between. The germline V gene encodes CDR1 SGHNT and CDR2 YYREEE (reference sequence). The CDR3 is 16 amino acids. CDR3 in DNA: TGTGCCAGCAGCTTAGGGGGGGGCGGGCTACACAATGAGCAGTTCTTC. Amino acids: CASSLGGGGLHNEQFF.

The rearrangement uses TRBV5-1 and TRBJ2-2, with 7 bases fitting TRBD1. The J segment lost 7 bases and the V segment lost 4 bases, leaving 13 bases of the junction unmatched. Germline CDR1 SGHRS, CDR2 YFSETQ. The CDR3 has 16 residues. In DNA, the CDR3 is TGCGCCAGCAGCGTGAGAGGAGGACAGGCCGGCGGGGAGCTGTTTTTT. Amino acid sequence: CASSVRGGQAGGELFF.

This clone occurred a few times. The chain has TRBV6-5 and TRBJ1-3; D call uncertain. Germline assignment: CDR1 MNHEY and CDR2 SVGAGI. V was cut by 4 bases and J by 0 bases, with 4 bases left in between. The CDR3 totals 13 residues. The CDR3, as DNA: TGTGCCAGCAGTTTGAGCTCTGGAAACACCATATATTTT. Translating gives CASSLSSGNTIYF.

This clone was seen only a few times. The chain recombines TRBV18 with TRBJ2-3, with 7 bases matching TRBD1. The CDR3 has 16 residues. V gave up 0 bases and J gave up 0 bases; unmatched junction bases: 3. Germline loops: CDR1 KGHSH, CDR2 LQKENI. The CDR3 loop reads CASSPPGTESTDTQYF. The DNA for the CDR3 is TGTGCCAGCTCACCACCGGGGACAGAGAGCACAGATACGCAGTATTTT.

V usage is TRBV30 and J usage is TRBJ2-1, with 7 bases fitting TRBD1. V dropped 4 bases and J dropped 0; count of bases not matched to a gene: 9. The CDR3 is 16 residues long. Germline V gene lookup returns CDR1 GTSNPN and CDR2 SVGIG (reference sequence). CDR3 sequence (DNA): TGTGCCTGGACCCTGGGACAGCTGAGCTCCTACAATGAGCAGTTCTTC. This translates into CAWTLGQLSSYNEQFF.

This rearrangement joins TRBV6-6 to TRBJ2-6; D may be TRBD1 (6 bases). Germline V gene lookup returns CDR1 MNHNY and CDR2 SVGAGI (reference sequence). CDR3 size: 14 residues. Trimming removed 2 bases at V and 4 bases at J, with 6 bases between. The chain's CDR3 is CASSYDRGANVLTF. CDR3 nucleotides: TGTGCCAGCAGTTACGACAGGGGGGCCAACGTCCTGACTTTC.

This clone was found many times. The V and J genes are TRBV28 and TRBJ2-1; 7 positions agree with TRBD1. Germline CDR1 MDHEN, CDR2 SYDVKM. CDR3 length: 13 amino acids. The V gene end was trimmed by 6 bases and the J gene end by 6 bases; junction bases not matched to a gene: 5. The CDR3 nucleotides are TGTGCCAGCAGCAGGGACAGCCTCAATGAGCAGTTCTTC. Translating gives CASSRDSLNEQFF.

The V gene is TRBV27, the J gene TRBJ1-6; maybe TRBD1 (6 bases). V gave up 6 bases and J gave up 11 bases, with 14 bases separating them. Germline values: CDR1 MNHEY, CDR2 SMNVEV (reference sequence). The CDR3 is 13 residues long. For the CDR3, the DNA is TGTGCCAGCAGAACCATAACAGGGACACCCCTCCACTTT. It encodes CASRTITGTPLHF.

This clone was found a few times. The J gene is TRBJ1-3, the V gene TRBV7-8, with D perhaps TRBD1 (5 bases). This CDR3 has 14 amino acids. CDR1 and CDR2 from the germline V gene are SGHVS and FQNEAQ. Trimming stripped 2 bases from V and 1 base from J, with 6 bases between. This CDR3 reads CASSLPGSGNTIYF. In DNA form, the CDR3 reads TGTGCCAGCAGCTTACCAGGGTCTGGAAACACCATATATTTT.

This clone was observed many times. The V and J genes are TRBV7-6 and TRBJ2-2; perhaps TRBD1 as D (6 bases). CDR1 is SGHVS and CDR2 is FNYEAQ in the germline V gene. V gave up 1 base and J gave up 3 bases, with 12 bases separating them. The CDR3 length is 16 residues. The DNA of the CDR3 is TGTGCCAGCAGCTTAGTGTGGGACACTGACACCGGGGAGCTGTTTTTT. Protein sequence: CASSLVWDTDTGELFF.

This clone was found many times. J is TRBJ2-2 and V is TRBV14; TRBD2 might be the D (6 bases). This CDR3 has 15 amino acids. Deletions cut 2 bases from V and 2 bases from J, with 9 bases between. Per germline, CDR1 SGHDN and CDR2 FVKESK. DNA of the CDR3: TGTGCCAGCAGCCAATCGGGGGACAACACCGGGGAGCTGTTTTTT. It specifies CASSQSGDNTGELFF.

This chain joins TRBV11-2 and TRBJ2-1; 9 positions match TRBD1. The CDR3 loop spans 13 amino acids. From germline, CDR1 is SGHAT and CDR2 FQNNGV. Unmatched junction bases numbered 2, after V lost 3 bases and J lost 8 bases. CDR3 in amino acids: CASSLDRGDEQFF. The CDR3 bases are TGTGCCAGCAGCTTGGACAGGGGCGATGAGCAGTTCTTC. The variable domain in full, completed from reference TRBV11-2 and TRBJ2-1, reads EAGVAQSPRYKIIEKRQSVAFWCNPISGHATLYWYQQILGQGPKLLIQFQNNGVVDDSQLPKDRFSAERLKGVDSTLKIQPAKLEDSAVYLCASSLDRGDEQFFGPGTRLTVL.

The chain joins TRBV27 to TRBJ1-2; TRBD1 agrees at 7 bases. This CDR3 has 12 amino acids. J lost 8 bases, V lost 7 bases, and 7 bases had no gene match. Looked up from germline, CDR1 is MNHEY and CDR2 is SMNVEV (reference sequence). CDR3 sequence reads: CASTDREGGYTF. The CDR3 DNA follows: TGTGCCAGCACCGACAGGGAAGGAGGCTACACCTTC.

This clone was recorded at least ten times. This chain links TRBV4-3 with TRBJ2-3; 8 nucleotides agree with TRBD2. Germline V lookup: CDR1 LGHNA, CDR2 YSLEER. V lost 1 base, J lost 3 bases, and 6 bases stayed unmatched. This CDR3 comprises 16 residues. CDR3: CASSQGQRGNTDTQYF. Here the CDR3 DNA reads TGCGCCAGCAGCCAAGGCCAGCGGGGGAATACAGATACGCAGTATTTT.

This chain joins TRBV18 and TRBJ2-1; D is unclear. V was trimmed by 6 bases and J by 5 bases, leaving 8 bases between them. The CDR3 is made up of 12 amino acids. The germline V gene has CDR1 KGHSH and CDR2 LQKENI. CDR3 sequence (DNA): TGTGCCAGCTCCCAAACGGACAATGAGCAGTTCTTC. Translation gives CASSQTDNEQFF.